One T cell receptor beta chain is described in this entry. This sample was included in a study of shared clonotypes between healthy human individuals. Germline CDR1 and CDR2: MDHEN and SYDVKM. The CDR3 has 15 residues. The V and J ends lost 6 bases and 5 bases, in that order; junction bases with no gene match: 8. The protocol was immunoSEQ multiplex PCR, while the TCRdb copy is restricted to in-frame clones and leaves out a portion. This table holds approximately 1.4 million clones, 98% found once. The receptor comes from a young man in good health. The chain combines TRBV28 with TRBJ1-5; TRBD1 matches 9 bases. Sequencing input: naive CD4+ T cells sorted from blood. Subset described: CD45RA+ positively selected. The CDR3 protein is CASSRTGTGHQPQHF. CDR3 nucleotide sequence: TGTGCCAGCAGCCGAACCGGGACAGGGCATCAGCCCCAGCATTTT.